This entry lists 27 T cell receptor beta chains sequenced from one sample in a study of T cell clones after liver transplantation. The assay was immunoSEQ multiplex PCR, and TCRdb's table has in-frame clones only and misses some. There are some 50,000 clones in the sample; roughly 71% occur only once, and about 9.7% lies in the top ten. Material: CD4+ T cells from blood, obtained at the 22-month timepoint. These receptors all come from a human patient who received a liver transplant. Some T cells may be graft donor cells.

This chain links TRBV29-1 with TRBJ2-1; D remains ambiguous. Trimming removed 3 bases from V and 0 bases from J, with 9 bases in between. CDR3 length: 14 amino acids. CDR1 is SQVTM, CDR2 ANQGSEA, per germline. For the CDR3, the DNA is TGCAGCGTTGAGGGCGGACGCTCCTACAATGAGCAGTTCTTC. Encoded protein: CSVEGGRSYNEQFF.

The chain uses TRBV7-3 and TRBJ1-2, with D possibly matching TRBD1 (6 bases). The length of the CDR3 is 13 residues. CDR1 SGHTA and CDR2 FQGTGA come from the germline V gene. V was clipped by 3 bases and J by 7 bases, with 12 bases between them. The DNA of the CDR3 is TGTGCCAGCAGCTTGAAGGCAGGGGTTGGCTACACCTTC. It codes for CASSLKAGVGYTF.

This clone has more than one count but fewer than ten. This chain connects TRBV19 to TRBJ2-3; D perhaps matches TRBD2 (5 bases). Germline CDR1 and CDR2: LNHDA and SQIVND (reference sequence). The CDR3 length is 14 residues. V was pared by 9 bases and J by 4 bases, with 17 bases between. CDR3 in DNA: TGTGCCAGCCGGGGTACGTTTCTGGCAGATACGCAGTATTTT. Amino acids: CASRGTFLADTQYF.

This clone has just a few counts. The chain couples TRBV5-1 to TRBJ2-7; 9 bases match TRBD1. The germline CDR1 and CDR2 sequences are SGHRS and YFSETQ. V shed 4 bases, J shed 4 bases, and the junction held 12 bases outside the gene matches. The CDR3 totals 16 residues. CDR3 residues: CASSPLTGQGSYEQYF. CDR3 DNA sequence: TGCGCCAGCAGCCCCCTCACGGGACAGGGTAGTTACGAGCAGTACTTC.

The chain recombines TRBV7-9 with TRBJ1-6; no clear D. The V gene's germline CDR1 is SEHNR and CDR2 FQNEAQ (reference sequence). V gave up 1 base and J gave up 10 bases, with 8 bases separating them. The CDR3 covers 13 residues. CDR3 loop: CASSLEAESPLHF. CDR3 nucleotides: TGTGCCAGCAGCTTAGAGGCGGAGTCACCCCTCCACTTT. The full variable domain, rest sourced from reference TRBV7-9 and TRBJ1-6, is DTGVSQNPRHKITKRGQNVTFRCDPISEHNRLYWYRQTLGQGPEFLTYFQNEAQLEKSRLLSDRFSAERPKGSFSTLEIQRTEQGDSAMYLCASSLEAESPLHFGNGTRLTVT.

This chain joins TRBV28 and TRBJ2-7, with 8 bases lining up with TRBD1. The CDR3 is 14 amino acids. Germline CDR1 is MDHEN and CDR2 is SYDVKM. V was pared by 5 bases and J by 5 bases, with 8 bases of the junction left unmatched. In nucleotides, the CDR3 is TGTGCCAGCAGTCTGGACAGGGCAGGAAACGAGCAGTACTTC. Its translation: CASSLDRAGNEQYF. Based on the CDR3 plus reference TRBV28 and TRBJ2-7, the full variable domain is DVKVTQSSRYLVKRTGEKVFLECVQDMDHENMFWYRQDPGLGLRLIYFSYDVKMKEKGDIPEGYSVSREKKERFSLILESASTNQTSMYLCASSLDRAGNEQYFGPGTRLTVT.

The V gene is TRBV2, the J gene TRBJ1-5; D gene ambiguous. Deletions cut 6 bases from V and 9 bases from J, with 21 bases between. CDR3 length equals 15 residues. CDR1 and CDR2 (germline): SNHLY, FYNNEI. Here the CDR3 reads CASRGLRRSRSPQHF. CDR3 DNA sequence: TGTGCCAGCAGAGGTCTCAGGAGGAGCAGATCGCCCCAGCATTTT.

The chain has TRBV5-4 and TRBJ2-3, with D hard to call. The CDR3 has 12 amino acids. Germline V gives CDR1 SGHNT, CDR2 YYREEE (reference sequence). V was pared by 4 bases and J by 3 bases, with 6 bases between. The CDR3 region has the DNA TGTGCCAGCAGCCGCCTAACAGATACGCAGTATTTT. Amino acid sequence: CASSRLTDTQYF.

The V gene is TRBV6-6, the J gene TRBJ2-1; D call uncertain. Germline V lookup: CDR1 MNHNY, CDR2 SVGAGI (reference sequence). V was cut by 5 bases and J by 7 bases, with 6 bases left in between. The CDR3 length is 11 residues. The CDR3 nucleotides read TGTGCCAGCAGTATCCGTAATGAGCAGTTCTTC. This gives the protein CASSIRNEQFF.

This clone occurred a few times. The rearrangement links TRBV30 to TRBJ1-2; 7 bases match TRBD1. Germline V CDR1 and CDR2: GTSNPN, SVGIG (reference sequence). The V and J ends lost 8 bases and 4 bases, in that order; junction bases with no gene match: 7. CDR3 length: 12 residues. The CDR3 loop is CAGGQDGYGYTF. In nucleotides, the CDR3 is TGTGCCGGTGGACAGGACGGCTATGGCTACACCTTC. The variable domain in full, completed from reference TRBV30 and TRBJ1-2, reads SQTIHQWPATLVQPVGSPLSLECTVEGTSNPNLYWYRQAAGRGLQLLFYSVGIGQISSEVPQNLSASRPQDRQFILSSKKLLLSDSGFYLCAGGQDGYGYTFGSGTRLTVV.

This clone was seen only a few times. The V call is TRBV7-8, the J call TRBJ2-7; D is uncertain. This CDR3 has 14 amino acids. Trimming shortened V by 8 bases and J by 0 bases, and 14 bases separated the two germline ends. Germline V lookup: CDR1 SGHVS, CDR2 FQNEAQ. The CDR3 protein is CASAPGRTSYEQYF. CDR3 bases: TGTGCCAGCGCCCCTGGACGGACCTCCTACGAGCAGTACTTC.

The gene calls are TRBV7-2 and TRBJ1-3; D not resolved. Germline CDR1 SGHTA, CDR2 FQGNSA. The CDR3 length is 16 residues. Trimming removed 0 bases at V and 0 bases at J, with 9 bases between. The CDR3 loop reads CASSLAPMDSGNTIYF. DNA of the CDR3: TGTGCCAGCAGCTTAGCGCCGATGGACTCTGGAAACACCATATATTTT.

In its sample, this clone was seen a few times. The genes are TRBV5-4 and TRBJ1-6, with TRBD1 identical over 11 bases. Germline CDR1 and CDR2: SGHNT and YYREEE (reference sequence). V shed 0 bases and J 14 bases; nucleotides not matched to a gene: 10. There are 16 residues in the CDR3. Here the CDR3 DNA reads TGTGCCAGCAGCTTGGACGGGACAGGGGGAGTTGTGTCCCTCCACTTT. Amino acid sequence: CASSLDGTGGVVSLHF. Complete variable domain (other parts from reference TRBV5-4 and TRBJ1-6): ETGVTQSPTHLIKTRGQQVTLRCSSQSGHNTVSWYQQALGQGPQFIFQYYREEENGRGNFPPRFSGLQFPNYSSELNVNALELDDSALYLCASSLDGTGGVVSLHFGNGTRLTVT.

In this sample, this clone turned up a few times. The V call is TRBV13, the J call TRBJ2-7, with 8 bases that match TRBD2. V was pared by 5 bases and J by 4 bases, with 10 bases of the junction left unmatched. The CDR3 has 15 residues. Germline V gene lookup returns CDR1 PRHDT and CDR2 FYEKMQ (reference sequence). The CDR3 is CASSQRSGNTYEQYF. Here the CDR3 DNA reads TGTGCCAGCAGCCAACGTAGCGGGAATACTTACGAGCAGTACTTC.

Concerning this clone: The identical CDR3 is also encoded by other nucleotide sequences in the sample. The V and J genes are TRBV18 and TRBJ1-2; a possible D gene is TRBD1 (6 bases). The CDR3 extends over 12 amino acids. V was cut by 6 bases and J by 8 bases, with 13 bases left in between. Germline assignment: CDR1 KGHSH and CDR2 LQKENI. CDR3 sequence: CASSLGAQGYTF. The CDR3 DNA follows: TGTGCCAGCTCGCTGGGGGCACAGGGCTACACCTTC.

The J gene is TRBJ2-1, the V gene TRBV4-1; D possibly corresponds to TRBD1 (5 bases). Germline V lookup: CDR1 MGHRA, CDR2 YSYEKL. The CDR3 runs 15 residues. V was cut by 1 base and J by 6 bases, with 13 bases left in between. The CDR3 region is CASSQGGPPPNEQFF. DNA for the CDR3: TGCGCCAGCAGCCAAGGGGGCCCTCCCCCCAATGAGCAGTTCTTC.

This clone has just one count. The gene calls are TRBV28 and TRBJ1-4; TRBD1 might be the D (5 bases). CDR1 and CDR2 (germline): MDHEN, SYDVKM. CDR3 length equals 17 residues. Deletions cut 4 bases from V and 0 bases from J, with 15 bases between. The CDR3 nucleotides read TGTGCCAGCAGTTCCGCGGGGACCCTTACAACTAATGAAAAACTGTTTTTT. Translation gives CASSSAGTLTTNEKLFF.

This chain uses TRBV7-8 with TRBJ1-2; 9 bases line up with TRBD1. V was clipped by 5 bases and J by 7 bases; unmatched bases: 8. CDR3 length: 14 residues. Germline V lookup: CDR1 SGHVS, CDR2 FQNEAQ. The CDR3 DNA is TGTGCCAGCAGCCTACAACAGGGGGCAAGTGGCTACACCTTC. Protein: CASSLQQGASGYTF.

This clone was detected only once. The rearrangement joins TRBV7-7 to TRBJ2-5; maybe TRBD1 (5 bases). V lost 4 bases and J 1 base, leaving 13 bases between the germline ends. This CDR3 region has 15 residues. The germline V gene encodes CDR1 SSHAT and CDR2 FNYEAQ (reference sequence). The CDR3 is CASSSMGQRQETQYF. The CDR3 DNA is TGTGCCAGCAGCTCAATGGGGCAGCGCCAAGAGACCCAGTACTTC.

This clone was counted a single time. At one end, the junction sequence differs from germline, possibly due to a read error. The CDR3 sequence: CASSLGSGGTDTQYF. The CDR3 nucleotides are TGTGCCAGCAGCTTAGGTAGCGGGGGCACGGATACGCAGTATTTT. The chain recombines TRBV11-2 with TRBJ2-3; 9 bases agree with TRBD2. Germline lookup yields CDR1 SGHAT and CDR2 FQNNGV. The CDR3 has 15 amino acids.

This clone turned up a few times. This sequence joins TRBV5-4 and TRBJ1-2; maybe TRBD1 (6 bases). V lost 5 bases, J lost 4 bases, and 21 bases lay in between. The germline V gene has CDR1 SGHNT and CDR2 YYREEE (reference sequence). CDR3 length: 16 residues. The CDR3 sequence is CASSRDSGTGSYGYTF. Here the CDR3 DNA reads TGTGCCAGCAGTCGCGACAGCGGTACAGGGAGCTATGGCTACACCTTC.

V is TRBV6-5 and J is TRBJ2-1; weak D call: TRBD2 (7 bases). The CDR3 has 16 amino acids. The germline gives CDR1 MNHEY, CDR2 SVGAGI. V dropped 0 bases and J dropped 3 bases, with 12 bases sitting between them. CDR3 DNA sequence: TGTGCCAGCAGTTACTCGGGAGGGGGGAACTACAATGAGCAGTTCTTC. Its translation: CASSYSGGGNYNEQFF.

This chain joins TRBV29-1 and TRBJ1-3, with D hard to call. This CDR3 has 11 amino acids. V was clipped by 6 bases and J by 2 bases, with 5 bases between them. The germline CDR1 and CDR2 sequences are SQVTM and ANQGSEA. CDR3 sequence reads: CSVITGNTIYF. The CDR3 region has the DNA TGCAGCGTAATTACTGGAAACACCATATATTTT.

In its sample, this clone was seen a few times. This rearrangement joins TRBV5-8 to TRBJ1-4; D gene ambiguous. The CDR3 sequence is 13 residues long. Germline-derived CDR1 and CDR2 are SGHTS and YDEGEE. V was pared by 4 bases and J by 6 bases, with 10 bases between. As DNA, the CDR3 is TGTGCCAGCAGCCCGCGCCTAGATGAAAAACTGTTTTTT. It codes for CASSPRLDEKLFF.

This chain connects TRBV28 to TRBJ1-2, with TRBD1 as a possible D gene (5 bases). Trimming took off 4 bases at V and 6 bases at J, with 21 bases between the two ends. Germline CDR1 and CDR2: MDHEN and SYDVKM. The CDR3 runs to 16 residues. The CDR3 DNA sequence: TGTGCCAGCAGTTCTGCTCGGTTAGCGGGGGAAGATGGCTACACCTTC. This translates into CASSSARLAGEDGYTF.

V gene TRBV28 combines with J gene TRBJ1-5; D uncertain. This CDR3 region has 15 residues. The ends were cut back, 2 bases at V and 7 bases at J, with 15 bases in the middle. Germline values: CDR1 MDHEN, CDR2 SYDVKM. For the CDR3, the DNA is TGTGCCAGCAGTTTAGGGTCCGGAGGCAGCCAGCCCCAGCATTTT. Amino acid sequence: CASSLGSGGSQPQHF. The full variable domain, rest sourced from reference TRBV28 and TRBJ1-5, is DVKVTQSSRYLVKRTGEKVFLECVQDMDHENMFWYRQDPGLGLRLIYFSYDVKMKEKGDIPEGYSVSREKKERFSLILESASTNQTSMYLCASSLGSGGSQPQHFGDGTRLSIL.

The rearrangement joins TRBV7-8 to TRBJ2-7, with D unclear. The CDR3 runs 12 residues. The V gene lost 1 base and the J gene lost 6 bases, with 7 bases spanning the gap. CDR1 SGHVS and CDR2 FQNEAQ come from the germline V gene. CDR3 sequence (DNA): TGTGCCAGCAGCTTAGATTTGGGCGAGCAGTACTTC. Its translation: CASSLDLGEQYF.